The next 18 T cell receptor beta chains were all read from a single sample in a study of post-analysis software for immune sequencing data. No antigens are known for them. Overall study results and limits: Five TRBV segments, TRBV5-6, TRBV5-1 and TRBV20-1 among them, were found more frequent in patients than controls.

Researchers reported that TCR beta cDNA libraries carried unique molecular identifiers. A single record per CDR3 protein comes from TCRdb applying MiXCR to the PCR reads. This sample has approximately 770,000 distinct CDR3 sequences, with under 60% found just once. Sequenced input: blood. The receptor source for this set is a girl aged 5-17 years with multiple sclerosis.

V usage is TRBV4-3 and J usage is TRBJ1-2; TRBD1 is a possible D gene (6 bases). The germline CDR1 and CDR2 sequences are LGHNA and YSLEER. The V and J ends lost 1 base and 4 bases respectively, with 16 bases between them. The CDR3 is 16 amino acids. The chain's CDR3 is CASSQGRGGLGYGYTF. The CDR3 bases are TGCGCCAGCAGCCAAGGGCGCGGGGGGCTGGGCTATGGCTACACCTTC.

In the case of this clonotype: A much larger clone lies one base from this, so it may be a read error. The V call is TRBV30, the J call TRBJ1-1, with D tentatively TRBD1 (5 bases). Germline CDR1 and CDR2: GTSNPN and SVGIG (reference sequence). The germline V and J ends were trimmed by 0 bases and 1 base, with 9 bases remaining between them. The CDR3 contains 14 residues. The CDR3 sequence: CAWSVRGGNTEAFF. CDR3 DNA sequence: TGTGCCTGGAGTGTACGGGGGGGGAACACTGAAGCTTTCTTT.

This clonotype was seen just once. V gene TRBV24-1 combines with J gene TRBJ2-5; D is perhaps TRBD1 (6 bases). CDR1 is KGHDR and CDR2 is SFDVKD in the germline V gene. The CDR3 runs to 15 residues. Trimming removed 4 bases from V and 1 base from J, with 12 bases in between. The CDR3 nucleotides are TGTGCCACCAGTGAGCGAGGGGGTACCCAAGAGACCCAGTACTTC. Its translation: CATSERGGTQETQYF.

The V gene is TRBV2, the J gene TRBJ2-4; D is ambiguous. This CDR3 spans 15 amino acids. V gave up 5 bases and J gave up 1 base, with 12 bases separating them. The germline V gene has CDR1 SNHLY and CDR2 FYNNEI. Written as DNA, the CDR3 is TGTGCCAGCAGTTTCTCTATCGCGGCCAAAAACATTCAGTACTTC. Amino acid sequence: CASSFSIAAKNIQYF.

This chain links TRBV7-9 with TRBJ1-1; tentative D call: TRBD1 (6 bases). This CDR3 is 13 amino acids long. Germline V gene sequence: CDR1 SEHNR, CDR2 FQNEAQ (reference sequence). V lost 4 bases to trimming and J lost 3 bases, with 9 bases between them. The CDR3 sequence: CASSSNRDTEAFF. CDR3 nucleotide sequence: TGTGCCAGCAGCTCCAACAGGGACACTGAAGCTTTCTTT.

The rearrangement links TRBV29-1 to TRBJ1-2; D not certain. V was pared by 0 bases and J by 6 bases, with 14 bases between. Germline-derived CDR1 and CDR2 are SQVTM and ANQGSEA. CDR3 length: 14 amino acids. The DNA of the CDR3 is TGCAGCGTTGAAGACCAGCAGGCCAGCGATGGCTACACCTTC. This translates into CSVEDQQASDGYTF.

The chain employs TRBV6-5 and TRBJ2-7; the match to TRBD2 covers 7 bases. V lost 2 bases to trimming and J lost 1 base; unmatched junction nucleotides: 5. This CDR3 is built from 15 residues. Germline V gives CDR1 MNHEY, CDR2 SVGAGI. CDR3 DNA sequence: TGTGCCAGCAGTTACGGGTCTAGCGGTTCCTACGAGCAGTACTTC. This gives the protein CASSYGSSGSYEQYF.

The chain joins TRBV27 to TRBJ2-7, with 9 bases identical to TRBD2. There are 17 residues in the CDR3. CDR1 and CDR2 from the germline V gene are MNHEY and SMNVEV (reference sequence). V gave up 0 bases and J gave up 0 bases; unmatched junction bases: 6. The CDR3: CASSLSGLAPNSYEQYF. CDR3 in DNA: TGTGCCAGCAGTTTATCGGGACTAGCCCCTAACTCCTACGAGCAGTACTTC.

This chain connects TRBV12-3 or TRBV12-4 to TRBJ2-1; 16 bases fit TRBD2. V trimming: 0 bases; J trimming: 8 bases; junction bases outside the gene matches: 1. The CDR3 has 16 amino acids. DNA of the CDR3: TGTGCCAGCAGTTTAGCGGGACTAGCGGGAGGGGATGAGCAGTTCTTC. Its protein is CASSLAGLAGGDEQFF.

In its sample, this clonotype was seen a few times. V usage is TRBV12-3 or TRBV12-4 and J usage is TRBJ2-6; 12 bases are a match to TRBD2. This CDR3 has 18 residues. Trimming cost V 5 bases and J 1 base; bases outside gene matches: 6. The CDR3 is CASSHPTSGGSGANVLTF. CDR3 DNA: TGTGCCAGCAGTCATCCGACTAGCGGGGGATCTGGGGCCAACGTCCTGACTTTC.

The rearrangement uses TRBV27 and TRBJ2-7, with 7 bases identical to TRBD1. Looked up from germline, CDR1 is MNHEY and CDR2 is SMNVEV (reference sequence). Trimming removed 5 bases from V and 0 bases from J; junction bases left unmatched: 7. This CDR3 is 15 amino acids long. CDR3 coding DNA: TGTGCCAGCAGTCGACAGGGTAGCCCCTCCTACGAGCAGTACTTC. This encodes CASSRQGSPSYEQYF.

The chain couples TRBV20-1 to TRBJ1-4; D unresolved. The germline V gene encodes CDR1 DFQATT and CDR2 SNEGSKA (reference sequence). V was clipped by 3 bases and J by 4 bases, with 15 bases between them. The CDR3 sequence is 15 residues long. DNA for the CDR3: TGCAGTGCTAGGGAGGGAGCGTATATTAATGAAAAACTGTTTTTT. This sequence encodes CSAREGAYINEKLFF.

The rearrangement uses TRBV20-1 and TRBJ2-3; D is ambiguous. CDR3 length equals 14 residues. The V end lost 7 bases, the J end lost 1 base, and 15 bases lay between the germline ends. CDR1 is DFQATT, CDR2 SNEGSKA, per germline (reference sequence). The CDR3 reads CSVDGPIRTDTQYF. The CDR3 DNA reads TGCAGTGTCGACGGACCTATCCGCACAGATACGCAGTATTTT.

This chain connects TRBV18 to TRBJ2-5; D gene ambiguous. The CDR3 has 15 amino acids. The germline V and J ends were trimmed by 3 bases and 3 bases, with 14 bases remaining between them. Germline assignment: CDR1 KGHSH and CDR2 LQKENI. The CDR3 nucleotides read TGTGCCAGCTCACCTTCATACGGCATGGAAGAGACCCAGTACTTC. Protein: CASSPSYGMEETQYF.

This chain connects TRBV29-1 to TRBJ2-1; TRBD1 matches at 10 bases. Germline CDR1 reads SQVTM; CDR2 reads ANQGSEA. CDR3 size: 16 residues. Trimming cost V 4 bases and J 9 bases; bases outside gene matches: 15. In DNA form, the CDR3 reads TGCAGCGTTGCGGGGAGACAGGGGGCGCTTGAAGGTGAGCAGTTCTTC. It specifies CSVAGRQGALEGEQFF.

The V call is TRBV12-3 or TRBV12-4, the J call TRBJ2-1; possibly TRBD1 for D (6 bases). Trimming shortened V by 8 bases and J by 9 bases, and 11 bases separated the two germline ends. This CDR3 has 11 residues. The CDR3 loop is CASGKGGEQFF. CDR3 nucleotides: TGTGCCAGCGGAAAAGGGGGTGAGCAGTTCTTC.

The V call is TRBV27, the J call TRBJ2-3; D ambiguous. This CDR3 spans 12 amino acids. Trimming left V 4 bases short and J 6 bases short, with 8 bases between. The germline gives CDR1 MNHEY, CDR2 SMNVEV (reference sequence). Written as DNA, the CDR3 is TGTGCCAGCAGTTCGCCCCGGGATACGCAGTATTTT. Translating gives CASSSPRDTQYF.

Here the CDR3 reads CASSLGGSGRNDEQFF. CDR3 in DNA: TGTGCCAGCAGCTTAGGAGGTAGCGGGAGGAACGATGAGCAGTTCTTC. The J gene is TRBJ2-1, the V gene TRBV7-9; 10 bases line up with TRBD2. This CDR3 has 16 amino acids. Per germline, CDR1 SEHNR and CDR2 FQNEAQ (reference sequence). Losses at the gene ends were 1 base for V and 8 bases for J; bases not matched to a gene: 8.